Only a few counts were recorded for the clone carrying this T cell receptor beta chain. Its matching antigen is unknown. Other DNA sequences in this sample translate to the same CDR3. This record comes from a study of OX40 agonist ivuxolimab in advanced cancers. Study at large: Across the patients, intravenous ivuxolimab was delivered every 2 weeks at 0.01 to 10 mg/kg. Notes on the study in general: Clonal expansion among partial responders at 0.1-3.0 mg/kg ranked near the lowest.

Clones were sequenced by immunoSEQ multiplex PCR, and TCRdb holds only the in-frame ones, with some missing. Of roughly 62,000 clones detected, approximately 91% appear once; the ten largest clones hold 3.5% to 4%. Germline CDR1 SEHNR, CDR2 FQNEAQ (reference sequence). V lost 1 base and J 4 bases, leaving 8 bases between the germline ends. This CDR3 spans 13 amino acids. V is TRBV7-9 and J is TRBJ2-7, with D hard to call. Sequenced here: CD4+ or CD8+ T cells sorted from blood, sampled in a trial of the OX40 agonist ivuxolimab. This clonotype was sampled from an adult with an advanced solid tumor such as melanoma, head and neck, liver or kidney cancer. CDR3 residues: CASSLGTAYEQYF. The CDR3 DNA is TGTGCCAGCAGCTTAGGGACGGCTTACGAGCAGTACTTC.